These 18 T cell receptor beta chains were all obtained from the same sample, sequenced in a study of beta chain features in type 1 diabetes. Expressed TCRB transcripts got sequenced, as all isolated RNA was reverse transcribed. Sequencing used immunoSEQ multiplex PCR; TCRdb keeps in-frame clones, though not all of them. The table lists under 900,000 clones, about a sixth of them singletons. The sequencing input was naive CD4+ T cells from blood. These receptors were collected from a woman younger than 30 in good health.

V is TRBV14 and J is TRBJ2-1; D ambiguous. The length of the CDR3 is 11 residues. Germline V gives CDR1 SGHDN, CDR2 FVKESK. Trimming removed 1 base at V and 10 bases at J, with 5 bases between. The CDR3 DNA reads TGTGCCAGCAGCCAAGCCCGGGAGCAGTTCTTC. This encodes CASSQAREQFF.

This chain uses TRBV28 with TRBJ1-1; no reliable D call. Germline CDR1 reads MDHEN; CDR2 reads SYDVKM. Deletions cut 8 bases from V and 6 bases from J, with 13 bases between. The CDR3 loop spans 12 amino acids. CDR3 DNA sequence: TGTGCCAGCGGAGGACCGCCCGCTGAAGCTTTCTTT. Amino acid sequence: CASGGPPAEAFF.

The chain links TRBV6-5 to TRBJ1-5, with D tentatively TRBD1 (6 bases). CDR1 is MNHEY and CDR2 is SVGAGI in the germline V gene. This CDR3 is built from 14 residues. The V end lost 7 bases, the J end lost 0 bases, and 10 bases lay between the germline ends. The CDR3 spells CASKDRYSNQPQHF. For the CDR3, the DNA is TGTGCCAGCAAGGACAGATATAGCAATCAGCCCCAGCATTTT.

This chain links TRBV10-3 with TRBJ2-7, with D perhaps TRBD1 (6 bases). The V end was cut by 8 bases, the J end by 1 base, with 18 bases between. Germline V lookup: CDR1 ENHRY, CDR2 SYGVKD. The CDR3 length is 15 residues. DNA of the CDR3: TGTGCCATCGGATTAACAGGGTTTGGATCCTACGAGCAGTACTTC. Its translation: CAIGLTGFGSYEQYF.

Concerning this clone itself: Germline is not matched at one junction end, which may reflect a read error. The CDR3 reads CASSQVPRKGIQYF. The CDR3 DNA is TGCGCCAGCAGCCAAGTTCCAAGGAAAGGCATTCAGTACTTC. V usage is TRBV5-4 and J usage is TRBJ2-4; D call uncertain. Germline V gives CDR1 SGHNT, CDR2 YYREEE (reference sequence). The CDR3 sequence is 14 residues long.

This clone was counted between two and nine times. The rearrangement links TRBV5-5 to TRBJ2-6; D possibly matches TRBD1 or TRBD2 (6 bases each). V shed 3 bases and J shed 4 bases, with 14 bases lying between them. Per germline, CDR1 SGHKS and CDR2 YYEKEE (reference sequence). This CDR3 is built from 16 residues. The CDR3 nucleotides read TGTGCCAGCAGCTCCCTACCGGGGGCCGGGGCCAACGTCCTGACTTTC. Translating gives CASSSLPGAGANVLTF.

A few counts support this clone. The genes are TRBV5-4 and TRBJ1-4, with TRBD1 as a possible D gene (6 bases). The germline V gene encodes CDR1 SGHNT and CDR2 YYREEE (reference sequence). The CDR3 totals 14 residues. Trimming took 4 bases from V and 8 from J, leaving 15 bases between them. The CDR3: CASSPPDSREKLFF. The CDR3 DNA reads TGTGCCAGCAGCCCGCCGGACAGTAGAGAAAAACTGTTTTTT.

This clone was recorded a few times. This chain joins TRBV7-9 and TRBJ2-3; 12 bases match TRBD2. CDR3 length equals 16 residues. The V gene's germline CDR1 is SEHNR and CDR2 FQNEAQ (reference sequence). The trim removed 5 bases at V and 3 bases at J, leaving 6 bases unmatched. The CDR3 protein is CASSPRTSGKTDTQYF. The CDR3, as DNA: TGTGCCAGCAGCCCGAGGACTAGCGGGAAAACAGATACGCAGTATTTT.

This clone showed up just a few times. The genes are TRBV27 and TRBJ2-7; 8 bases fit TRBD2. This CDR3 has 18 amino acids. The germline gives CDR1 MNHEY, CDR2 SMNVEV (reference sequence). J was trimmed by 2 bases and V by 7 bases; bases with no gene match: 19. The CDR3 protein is CASIASGLGPKKAYEQYF. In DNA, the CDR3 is TGTGCCAGCATCGCTAGCGGGTTGGGGCCTAAGAAGGCCTACGAGCAGTACTTC.

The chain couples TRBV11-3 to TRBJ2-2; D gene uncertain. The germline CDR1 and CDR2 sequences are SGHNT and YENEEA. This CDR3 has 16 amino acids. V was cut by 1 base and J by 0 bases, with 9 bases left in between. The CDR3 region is CASSLGVSTNTGELFF. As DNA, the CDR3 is TGTGCCAGCAGCTTAGGTGTATCCACGAACACCGGGGAGCTGTTTTTT.

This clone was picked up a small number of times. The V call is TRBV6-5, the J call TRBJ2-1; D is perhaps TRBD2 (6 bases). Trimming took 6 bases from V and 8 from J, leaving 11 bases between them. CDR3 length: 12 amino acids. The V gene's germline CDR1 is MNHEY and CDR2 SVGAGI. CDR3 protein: CASSYGGDEQFF. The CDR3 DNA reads TGTGCCAGCAGCTACGGAGGGGATGAGCAGTTCTTC.

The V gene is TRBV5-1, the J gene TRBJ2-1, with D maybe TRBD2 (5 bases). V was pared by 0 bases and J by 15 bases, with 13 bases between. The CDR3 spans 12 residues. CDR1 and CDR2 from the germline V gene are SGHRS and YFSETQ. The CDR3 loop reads CASSLGGGPWFF. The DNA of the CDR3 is TGCGCCAGCAGCTTGGGTGGAGGCCCTTGGTTCTTC.

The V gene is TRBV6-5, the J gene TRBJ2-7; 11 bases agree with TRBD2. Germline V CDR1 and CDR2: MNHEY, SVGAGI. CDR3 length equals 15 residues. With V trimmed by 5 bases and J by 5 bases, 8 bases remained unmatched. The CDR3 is CASSPLTSGNNEQYF. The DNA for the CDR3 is TGTGCCAGCAGTCCCTTGACTAGCGGGAATAACGAGCAGTACTTC.

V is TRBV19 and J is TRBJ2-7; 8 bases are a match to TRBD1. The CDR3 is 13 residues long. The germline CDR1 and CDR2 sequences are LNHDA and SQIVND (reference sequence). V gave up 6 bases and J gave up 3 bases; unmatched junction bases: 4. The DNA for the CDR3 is TGTGCCAGTAGCACCGGGACAGGCTACGAGCAGTACTTC. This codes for CASSTGTGYEQYF. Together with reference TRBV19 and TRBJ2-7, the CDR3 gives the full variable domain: DGGITQSPKYLFRKEGQNVTLSCEQNLNHDAMYWYRQDPGQGLRLIYYSQIVNDFQKGDIAEGYSVSREKKESFPLTVTSAQKNPTAFYLCASSTGTGYEQYFGPGTRLTVT.

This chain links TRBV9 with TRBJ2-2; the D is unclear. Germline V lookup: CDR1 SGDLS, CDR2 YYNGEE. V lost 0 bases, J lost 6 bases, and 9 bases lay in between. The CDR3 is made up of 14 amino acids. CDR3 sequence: CASSVAPMSGELFF. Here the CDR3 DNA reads TGTGCCAGCAGCGTAGCTCCGATGTCCGGGGAGCTGTTTTTT.

The CDR3 DNA reads as TGTGCCAGCAGCGCATCCGGGACAGGGTCAGATACGCAGTATTTT. It translates to CASSASGTGSDTQYF. V usage is TRBV7-2 and J usage is TRBJ2-3; TRBD1 matches at 9 bases. After removal of 5 bases from V and 4 bases from J, the junction contained 7 bases not matched to a gene. Germline assignment: CDR1 SGHTA and CDR2 FQGNSA. This CDR3 is 15 amino acids long.

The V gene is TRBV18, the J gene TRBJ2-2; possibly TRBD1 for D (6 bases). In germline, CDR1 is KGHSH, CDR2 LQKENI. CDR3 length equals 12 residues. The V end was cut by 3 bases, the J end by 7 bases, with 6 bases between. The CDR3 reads CASSPDSGELFF. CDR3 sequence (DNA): TGTGCCAGCTCACCGGACAGCGGGGAGCTGTTTTTT.

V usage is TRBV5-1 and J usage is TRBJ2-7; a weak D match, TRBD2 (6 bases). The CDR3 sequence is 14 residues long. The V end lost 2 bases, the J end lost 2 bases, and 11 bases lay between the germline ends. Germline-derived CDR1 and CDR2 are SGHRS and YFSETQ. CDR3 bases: TGCGCCAGCAGCTTTGGCGGGAAGACCTACGAGCAGTACTTC. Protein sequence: CASSFGGKTYEQYF.